Listed below are T cell receptor beta chains from one sample, sequenced in a study of human T cells and chemical hapten exposure. TCRdb re-called the RACE reads through MiXCR, storing one row per CDR3 protein. Among about 120,000 distinct CDR3 sequences listed, 12% to 15% were seen once. The sequenced sample was whole blood, obtained in connection with sensitization to the hapten diphenylcyclopropenone (DPC). Receptors originate from a man between 18 and 29 years old with alopecia areata. Some clones in this sample may be carry-over from other donors' samples. CDR3s include the opening cysteine and the closing phenylalanine or tryptophan. D genes are given only for firm matches. Not every row has a clone size; where given, it reads once, few, many or a size class.

J: TRBJ2-5
size: few
D: TRBD1
V: TRBV7-9
CDR3: CASSIQGAGETQYF
DNA: TGTGCCAGCAGTATACAGGGGGCAGGAGAGACCCAGTACTTC

J: TRBJ2-6
size: few
D: NA
V: TRBV10-3
CDR3: CAISPGGLGANVLTF
DNA: TGTGCCATCAGTCCCGGGGGGCTAGGGGCCAACGTCCTGACTTTC

J: TRBJ2-2
size: NA
D: NA
V: TRBV4-1
CDR3: CASSQELDRTTLGTGELFF
DNA: TGCGCCAGCAGCCAAGAATTAGACAGGACCACCCTGGGCACCGGGGAGCTGTTTTTT

J: TRBJ1-1
size: few
D: NA
V: TRBV5-4
CDR3: CASSLVQGPTEAFF
DNA: TGTGCCAGCAGCTTGGTACAGGGCCCCACTGAAGCTTTCTTT

J: TRBJ1-2
size: NA
D: TRBD1
V: TRBV6-2/TRBV6-3
CDR3: CASSTRDRNYGYTF
DNA: TGTGCCAGCAGTACCAGGGACAGGAACTATGGCTACACCTTC

J: TRBJ1-1
size: many
D: NA
V: TRBV6-5
CDR3: CASSPDKNTEAFF
DNA: TGTGCCAGCAGCCCAGACAAGAACACTGAAGCTTTCTTT

J: TRBJ2-7
size: NA
D: NA
V: TRBV10-3
CDR3: CAISESSGWSYEQYF
DNA: TGTGCCATCAGTGAGTCGTCGGGGTGGTCCTACGAGCAGTACTTC

J: TRBJ1-2
size: few
D: TRBD1
V: TRBV7-3
CDR3: CASSSRASWTGKIYGYTF
DNA: TGTGCCAGCAGCTCCCGAGCTTCGTGGACAGGCAAGATCTATGGCTACACCTTC

J: TRBJ2-5
size: few
D: TRBD2
V: TRBV7-6
CDR3: CASSLRLAGAHQETQYF
DNA: TGTGCCAGCAGCCTCCGACTAGCGGGGGCCCATCAAGAGACCCAGTACTTC

J: TRBJ2-3
size: NA
D: NA
V: TRBV10-3
CDR3: CAISQGGGGTDTQYF
DNA: TGTGCCATCAGCCAAGGGGGCGGGGGCACAGATACGCAGTATTTT

J: TRBJ1-2
size: few
D: NA
V: TRBV9
CDR3: CASNRDGPYGYTF
DNA: TGTGCCAGCAACCGGGACGGGCCCTATGGCTACACCTTC

J: TRBJ1-4
size: few
D: NA
V: TRBV4-3
CDR3: CASSQDKAQRNEKLFF
DNA: TGCGCCAGCAGCCAAGATAAAGCCCAGAGGAATGAAAAACTGTTTTTT

J: TRBJ1-1
size: many
D: NA
V: TRBV5-3
CDR3: CARSLAGKNTEAFF
DNA: TGTGCCAGAAGCTTGGCCGGGAAAAACACTGAAGCTTTCTTT

J: TRBJ1-2
size: few
D: NA
V: TRBV7-2
CDR3: CASTPEGPMDGYTF
DNA: TGTGCCAGCACCCCGGAGGGGCCAATGGATGGCTACACCTTC

J: TRBJ2-7
size: few
D: NA
V: TRBV5-4
CDR3: CASSLDPESHYEQYF
DNA: TGTGCCAGCAGCTTGGATCCGGAATCTCACTACGAGCAGTACTTC

J: TRBJ2-1
size: NA
D: TRBD2
V: TRBV6-1
CDR3: CASRRAGVSYNEQFF
DNA: TGTGCCAGCAGACGAGCGGGGGTATCCTACAATGAGCAGTTCTTC

J: TRBJ2-7
size: NA
D: NA
V: TRBV6-2/TRBV6-3
CDR3: CASSPQSTRSYYEQYF
DNA: TGTGCCAGCAGCCCACAATCTACGAGATCGTACTACGAGCAGTACTTC

J: TRBJ2-2
size: NA
D: NA
V: TRBV12-3/TRBV12-4
CDR3: CASSLDTEENTGELFF
DNA: TGTGCCAGCAGTTTGGACACGGAAGAGAACACCGGGGAGCTGTTTTTT

J: TRBJ2-7
size: many
D: NA
V: TRBV28
CDR3: CASRQEPYEQYF
DNA: TGTGCCAGTAGACAGGAACCCTACGAGCAGTACTTC

J: TRBJ1-2
size: few
D: NA
V: TRBV9
CDR3: CASSVALATDYGYTF
DNA: TGTGCCAGCAGCGTAGCTTTAGCAACCGACTATGGCTACACCTTC

J: TRBJ1-5
size: many
D: NA
V: TRBV29-1
CDR3: CSAGYSNQPQHF
DNA: TGCAGCGCAGGGTATAGCAATCAGCCCCAGCATTTT

J: TRBJ2-5
size: NA
D: TRBD1
V: TRBV20-1
CDR3: CSTRLGGRETQYF
DNA: TGCAGTACTAGATTAGGGGGCCGGGAGACCCAGTACTTC

J: TRBJ2-6
size: NA
D: NA
V: TRBV7-3
CDR3: CASSFTPPLSGANVLTF
DNA: TGTGCCAGCAGCTTTACCCCGCCTCTCTCTGGGGCCAACGTCCTGACTTTC

J: TRBJ1-5
size: few
D: NA
V: TRBV24-1
CDR3: CATGGGGLQPQHF
DNA: TGTGCCACCGGAGGAGGGGGTCTTCAGCCCCAGCATTTT

J: TRBJ2-7
size: NA
D: NA
V: TRBV3-1
CDR3: CASSITASTYEQYF
DNA: TGTGCCAGCAGCATAACGGCGAGCACCTACGAGCAGTACTTC

J: TRBJ1-1
size: NA
D: TRBD1
V: TRBV24-1
CDR3: CATGGTGLAEAFF
DNA: TGTGCCACCGGAGGGACAGGGTTGGCTGAAGCTTTCTTT

J: TRBJ1-4
size: few
D: NA
V: TRBV5-5
CDR3: CASSSSSEKLFF
DNA: TGTGCCAGCAGCTCGTCATCGGAAAAACTGTTTTTT

J: TRBJ2-1
size: many
D: TRBD2
V: TRBV7-2
CDR3: CASSYLAGGGGEQFF
DNA: TGTGCCAGCAGCTACTTAGCGGGGGGAGGCGGTGAGCAGTTCTTC

J: TRBJ2-1
size: NA
D: TRBD2
V: TRBV10-1
CDR3: CASSEWSGGEQFF
DNA: TGCGCCAGCAGTGAGTGGTCGGGAGGTGAGCAGTTCTTC

J: TRBJ2-5
size: NA
D: TRBD1
V: TRBV7-2
CDR3: CASSLARTGYEGKTQYF
DNA: TGTGCCAGCAGCTTAGCACGGACAGGGTACGAGGGGAAGACCCAGTACTTC

J: TRBJ2-1
size: few
D: TRBD1
V: TRBV10-1
CDR3: CASSPGTGIFEQFF
DNA: TGCGCCAGCAGCCCCGGGACAGGGATATTCGAGCAGTTCTTC

J: TRBJ2-3
size: few
D: NA
V: TRBV7-8
CDR3: CASSYVQTDTQYF
DNA: TGTGCCAGCAGCTACGTACAGACAGATACGCAGTATTTT

J: TRBJ1-2
size: few
D: NA
V: TRBV11-2
CDR3: CASSLEAGAHYGYTF
DNA: TGTGCCAGCAGCTTAGAGGCGGGGGCGCACTATGGCTACACCTTC

J: TRBJ2-5
size: NA
D: TRBD2
V: TRBV11-2
CDR3: CASSLTLSTSGGNQETQYF
DNA: TGTGCCAGCAGCTTGACTCTTTCGACTAGCGGGGGCAACCAAGAGACCCAGTACTTC

J: TRBJ1-3
size: few
D: TRBD1
V: TRBV4-1
CDR3: CASSQPRQGSGNTIYF
DNA: TGCGCCAGCAGCCAACCCCGACAGGGCTCTGGAAACACCATATATTTT

J: TRBJ2-5
size: few
D: TRBD2
V: TRBV4-3
CDR3: CASSQDLPSGGEETQYF
DNA: TGCGCCAGCAGCCAAGATCTCCCCAGCGGGGGGGAAGAGACCCAGTACTTC

J: TRBJ1-5
size: few
D: TRBD1
V: TRBV11-2
CDR3: CASAAGTGFSNQPQHF
DNA: TGTGCCAGCGCTGCTGGGACAGGGTTTAGCAATCAGCCCCAGCATTTT

J: TRBJ2-2
size: NA
D: TRBD2
V: TRBV20-1
CDR3: CSARTSPGELFF
DNA: TGCAGTGCCAGGACTAGTCCCGGGGAGCTGTTTTTT

J: TRBJ2-3
size: NA
D: TRBD1
V: TRBV19
CDR3: CASSGLGQGTTDTQYF
DNA: TGTGCCAGTAGTGGTCTGGGACAGGGGACCACAGATACGCAGTATTTT

J: TRBJ1-1
size: many
D: NA
V: TRBV2
CDR3: CASSEVTGKNTEAFF
DNA: TGTGCCAGCAGTGAAGTGACAGGAAAGAACACTGAAGCTTTCTTT

J: TRBJ2-2
size: NA
D: NA
V: TRBV2
CDR3: CASNRAGVAGELFF
DNA: TGTGCCAGCAATCGGGCAGGGGTGGCCGGGGAGCTGTTTTTT

J: TRBJ2-2
size: few
D: TRBD1
V: TRBV4-2
CDR3: CASSQGQGEYTGELFF
DNA: TGTGCCAGCAGCCAGGGACAGGGGGAATACACCGGGGAGCTGTTTTTT